One sample yielded the 5 T cell receptor beta chains listed below, sequenced in a study of cytomegalovirus exposure and HLA in healthy donors (dated 2017 in TCRdb). Library prep was done by the immunoSEQ multiplex PCR assay. The multiplex PCR relied on a mix of 60 forward primers for TCR Vbeta segments and 13 reverse primers for TCR Jbeta segments. TCRdb mirrors the immuneACCESS table, restricted to in-frame sequences. Some clones are absent from its copies; in checked studies, under half trace to an unresolved V gene, and the reason for the others is unknown. Present in this sample are approximately 100,000 clones, around 80% of which were seen just once. The ten largest clones add up to around 3.8% of the sample. Input material: PBMCs. These receptor sequences come from a woman aged 45 to 65 in good health and CMV-seropositive.

This clone was recorded only once. CDR3 DNA: TGTGCCAGCAGCTTATGGGGGACAGACAACACCGGGGAGCTGTTTTTT. Residues: CASSLWGTDNTGELFF. The chain carries TRBV7-3 and TRBJ2-2; 7 bases line up with TRBD1. The CDR3 runs 16 residues. V gave up 2 bases and J gave up 2 bases; unmatched junction bases: 5. Germline V gene lookup returns CDR1 SGHTA and CDR2 FQGTGA.

This sequence joins TRBV2 and TRBJ1-6; 9 bases map to TRBD1. Germline-derived CDR1 and CDR2 are SNHLY and FYNNEI. The length of the CDR3 is 17 residues. Germline trimming cut 6 bases from V and 7 bases from J; bases unmatched to any gene: 13. The CDR3 DNA reads TGTGCCAGCAGCCATCCGACAGGGGGAAATTGGAATTCACCCCTCCACTTT. Translated: CASSHPTGGNWNSPLHF.

The CDR3 spells CASSGVLAGIHEQYF. The CDR3 region has the DNA TGTGCCAGCAGTGGGGTACTAGCGGGGATCCACGAGCAGTACTTC. The rearrangement uses TRBV27 and TRBJ2-7; 10 bases match TRBD2. The CDR3 is 15 amino acids. The germline CDR1 and CDR2 sequences are MNHEY and SMNVEV (reference sequence). After removal of 5 bases from V and 5 bases from J, the junction contained 9 bases not matched to a gene.

The V gene is TRBV12-5, the J gene TRBJ2-1, with a weak D call TRBD2 (6 bases). The CDR3 length is 11 residues. Looked up from germline, CDR1 is LGHNT and CDR2 is FRNRAP. V was cut by 6 bases and J by 6 bases, with 6 bases left in between. This CDR3 is CASGGGNEQFF. CDR3 sequence (DNA): TGTGCTAGTGGGGGAGGCAATGAGCAGTTCTTC.

The V and J genes are TRBV9 and TRBJ2-1; the match to TRBD2 covers 9 bases. The CDR3 has 14 amino acids. Germline values: CDR1 SGDLS, CDR2 YYNGEE. The V gene end was trimmed by 3 bases and the J gene end by 5 bases; junction bases not matched to a gene: 3. This CDR3 reads CASSDRGRDNEQFF. The CDR3 DNA follows: TGTGCCAGCAGCGACCGCGGGAGGGACAATGAGCAGTTCTTC. The whole variable domain, remainder taken from reference TRBV9 and TRBJ2-1, is DSGVTQTPKHLITATGQRVTLRCSPRSGDLSVYWYQQSLDQGLQFLIQYYNGEERAKGNILERFSAQQFPDLHSELNLSSLELGDSALYFCASSDRGRDNEQFFGPGTRLTVL.